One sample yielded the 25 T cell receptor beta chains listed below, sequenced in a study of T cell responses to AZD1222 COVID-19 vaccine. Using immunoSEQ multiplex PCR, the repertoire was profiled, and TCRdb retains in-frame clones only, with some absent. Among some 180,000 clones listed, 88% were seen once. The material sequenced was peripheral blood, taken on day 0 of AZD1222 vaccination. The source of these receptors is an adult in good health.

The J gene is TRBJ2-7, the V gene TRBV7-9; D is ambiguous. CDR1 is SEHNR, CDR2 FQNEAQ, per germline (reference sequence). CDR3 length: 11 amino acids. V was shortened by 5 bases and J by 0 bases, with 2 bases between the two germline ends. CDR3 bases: TGTGCCAGCAGCGCCTCCTACGAGCAGTACTTC. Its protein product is CASSASYEQYF.

The CDR3 loop reads CSVGDRERLARAQFF. The CDR3 DNA reads as TGCAGCGTGGGGGACAGGGAACGGCTGGCCCGGGCGCAGTTCTTC. The gene calls are TRBV29-1 and TRBJ2-1; 9 bases fit TRBD1. With 6 bases clipped from V and 12 bases from J, the junction kept 18 bases outside the gene matches. The CDR3 is 15 residues long. Germline loops: CDR1 SQVTM, CDR2 ANQGSEA.

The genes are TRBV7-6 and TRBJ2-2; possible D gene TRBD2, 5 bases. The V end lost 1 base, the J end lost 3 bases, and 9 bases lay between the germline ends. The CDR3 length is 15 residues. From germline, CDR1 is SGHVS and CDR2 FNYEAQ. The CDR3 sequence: CASSLVYGDTGELFF. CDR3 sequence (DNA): TGTGCCAGCAGCTTAGTTTACGGGGACACCGGGGAGCTGTTTTTT.

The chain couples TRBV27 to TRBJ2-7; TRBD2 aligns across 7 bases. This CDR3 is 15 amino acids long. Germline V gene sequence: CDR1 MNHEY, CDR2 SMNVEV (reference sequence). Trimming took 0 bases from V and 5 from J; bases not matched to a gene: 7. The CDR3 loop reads CASSLSSAGVDEQYF. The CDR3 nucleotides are TGTGCCAGCAGTTTATCTTCTGCGGGAGTGGACGAGCAGTACTTC.

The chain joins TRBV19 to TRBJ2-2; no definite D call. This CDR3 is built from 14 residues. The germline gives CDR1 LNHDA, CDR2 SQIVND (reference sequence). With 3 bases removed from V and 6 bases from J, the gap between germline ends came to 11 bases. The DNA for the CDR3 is TGTGCCAGTAGTATGCTTCCTCCGGCCGGGGAGCTGTTTTTT. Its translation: CASSMLPPAGELFF.

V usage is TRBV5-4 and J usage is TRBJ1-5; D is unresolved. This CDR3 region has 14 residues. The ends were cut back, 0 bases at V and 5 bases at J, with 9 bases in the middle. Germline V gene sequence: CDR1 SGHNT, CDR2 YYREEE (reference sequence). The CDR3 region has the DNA TGTGCCAGCAGCTTGGGGCATCCAGATCAGCCCCAGCATTTT. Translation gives CASSLGHPDQPQHF.

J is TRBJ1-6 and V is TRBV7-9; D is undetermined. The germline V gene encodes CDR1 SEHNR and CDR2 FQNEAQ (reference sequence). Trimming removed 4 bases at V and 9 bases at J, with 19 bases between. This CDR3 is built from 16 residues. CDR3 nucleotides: TGTGCCAGCAGCTCCCGAAGTGCCCCCGGCGGTTCACCCCTCCACTTT. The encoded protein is CASSSRSAPGGSPLHF.

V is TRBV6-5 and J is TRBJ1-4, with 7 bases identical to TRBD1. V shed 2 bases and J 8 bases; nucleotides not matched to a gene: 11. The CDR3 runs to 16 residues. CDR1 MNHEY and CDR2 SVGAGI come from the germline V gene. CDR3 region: CASSYQSTGTEEKLFF. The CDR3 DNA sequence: TGTGCCAGCAGTTACCAGAGCACAGGGACAGAAGAAAAACTGTTTTTT.

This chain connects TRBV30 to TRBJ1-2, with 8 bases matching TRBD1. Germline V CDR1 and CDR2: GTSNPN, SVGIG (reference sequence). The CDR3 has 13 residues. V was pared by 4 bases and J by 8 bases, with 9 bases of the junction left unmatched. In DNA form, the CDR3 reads TGTGCCTGGATGGACAGGGAGGTATCGGGCTACACCTTC. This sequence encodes CAWMDREVSGYTF.

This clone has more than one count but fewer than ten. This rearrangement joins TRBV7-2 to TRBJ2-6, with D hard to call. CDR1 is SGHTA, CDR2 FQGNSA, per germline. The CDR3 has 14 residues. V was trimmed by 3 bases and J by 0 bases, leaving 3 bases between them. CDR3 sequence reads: CASSFNSGANVLTF. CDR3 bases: TGTGCCAGCAGCTTTAACTCTGGGGCCAACGTCCTGACTTTC.

The CDR3 region has the DNA TGCAGTGCTAGTCCGGGGGTTAATCTTCTCCCCCCCATTGAAGCTTTCTTT. Its translation is CSASPGVNLLPPIEAFF. The chain joins TRBV20-1 to TRBJ1-1; perhaps TRBD1 as D (5 bases). This CDR3 is 17 amino acids long. The germline gives CDR1 DFQATT, CDR2 SNEGSKA (reference sequence). V lost 3 bases and J lost 7, with 27 bases in between.

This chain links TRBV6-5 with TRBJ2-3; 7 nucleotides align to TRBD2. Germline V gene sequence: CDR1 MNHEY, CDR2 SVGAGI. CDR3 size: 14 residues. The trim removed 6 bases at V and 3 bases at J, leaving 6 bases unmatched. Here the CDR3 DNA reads TGTGCCAGCAGCCAGAGCGGGAAAACAGATACGCAGTATTTT. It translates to CASSQSGKTDTQYF.

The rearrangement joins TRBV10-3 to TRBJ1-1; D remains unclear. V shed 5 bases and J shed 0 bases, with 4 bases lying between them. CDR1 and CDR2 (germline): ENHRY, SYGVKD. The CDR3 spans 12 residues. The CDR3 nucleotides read TGTGCCATCAGTAGGCTGAACACTGAAGCTTTCTTT. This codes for CAISRLNTEAFF.

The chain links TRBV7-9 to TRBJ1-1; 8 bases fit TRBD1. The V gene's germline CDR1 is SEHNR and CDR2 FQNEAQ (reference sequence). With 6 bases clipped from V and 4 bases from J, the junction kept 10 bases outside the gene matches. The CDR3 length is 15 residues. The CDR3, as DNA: TGTGCCAGCAGGTCTAGGACAGGGACGGGCACTGAAGCTTTCTTT. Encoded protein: CASRSRTGTGTEAFF.

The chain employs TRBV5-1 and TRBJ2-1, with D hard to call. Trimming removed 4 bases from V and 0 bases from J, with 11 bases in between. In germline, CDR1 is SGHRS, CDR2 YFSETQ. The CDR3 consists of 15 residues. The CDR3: CASSTDMSSYNEQFF. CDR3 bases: TGCGCCAGCAGCACCGACATGAGCTCCTACAATGAGCAGTTCTTC.

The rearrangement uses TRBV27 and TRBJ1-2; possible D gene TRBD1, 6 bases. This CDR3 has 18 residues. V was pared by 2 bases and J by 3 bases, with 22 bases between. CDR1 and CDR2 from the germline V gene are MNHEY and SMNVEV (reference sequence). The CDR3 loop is CASSLRSTGGLYDYGYTF. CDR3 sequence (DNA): TGTGCCAGCAGTTTAAGGTCTACCGGGGGGCTCTATGACTATGGCTACACCTTC.

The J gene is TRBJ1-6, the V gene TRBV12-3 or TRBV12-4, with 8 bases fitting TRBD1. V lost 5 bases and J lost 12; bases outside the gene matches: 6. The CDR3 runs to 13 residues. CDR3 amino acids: CASSTDRGVPLHF. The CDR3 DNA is TGTGCCAGCAGTACCGACAGGGGAGTACCCCTCCACTTT.

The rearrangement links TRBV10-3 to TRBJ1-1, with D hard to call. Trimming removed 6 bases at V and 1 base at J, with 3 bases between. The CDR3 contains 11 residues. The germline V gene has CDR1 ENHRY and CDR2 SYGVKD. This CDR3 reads CAIRENTEAFF. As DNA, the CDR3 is TGTGCCATCAGGGAGAACACTGAAGCTTTCTTT.

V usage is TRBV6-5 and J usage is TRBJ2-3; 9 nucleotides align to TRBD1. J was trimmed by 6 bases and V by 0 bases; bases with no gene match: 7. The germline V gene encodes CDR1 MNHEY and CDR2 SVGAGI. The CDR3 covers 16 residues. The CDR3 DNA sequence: TGTGCCAGCAGTTACTCCTCGGGACAGGGATCGGATACGCAGTATTTT. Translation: CASSYSSGQGSDTQYF.

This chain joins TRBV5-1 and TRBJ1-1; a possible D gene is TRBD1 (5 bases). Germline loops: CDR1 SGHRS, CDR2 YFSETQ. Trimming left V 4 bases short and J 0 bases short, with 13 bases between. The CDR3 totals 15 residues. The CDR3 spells CASSRTGPMNTEAFF. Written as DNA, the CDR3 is TGCGCCAGCAGCCGGACGGGGCCCATGAACACTGAAGCTTTCTTT.

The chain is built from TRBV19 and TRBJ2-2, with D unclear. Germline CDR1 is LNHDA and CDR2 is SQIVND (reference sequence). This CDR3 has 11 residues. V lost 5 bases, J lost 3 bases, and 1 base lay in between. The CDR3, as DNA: TGTGCCAGTAGTTACACCGGGGAGCTGTTTTTT. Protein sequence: CASSYTGELFF.

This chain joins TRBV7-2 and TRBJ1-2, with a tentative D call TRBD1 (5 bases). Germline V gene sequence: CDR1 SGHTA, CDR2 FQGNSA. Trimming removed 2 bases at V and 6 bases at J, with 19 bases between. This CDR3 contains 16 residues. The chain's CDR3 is CASSLPAIWGLDGYTF. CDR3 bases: TGTGCCAGCAGCTTACCAGCCATCTGGGGGTTAGATGGCTACACCTTC. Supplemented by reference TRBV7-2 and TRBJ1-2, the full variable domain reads GAGVSQSPSNKVTEKGKDVELRCDPISGHTALYWYRQSLGQGLEFLIYFQGNSAPDKSGLPSDRFSAERTGGSVSTLTIQRTQQEDSAVYLCASSLPAIWGLDGYTFGSGTRLTVV.

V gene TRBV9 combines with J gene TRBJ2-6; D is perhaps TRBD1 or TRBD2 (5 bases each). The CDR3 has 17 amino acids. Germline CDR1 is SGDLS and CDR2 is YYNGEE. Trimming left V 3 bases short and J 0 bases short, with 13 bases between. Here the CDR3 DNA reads TGTGCCAGCAGCGCGGGACGGAACAGCTCTGGGGCCAACGTCCTGACTTTC. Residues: CASSAGRNSSGANVLTF.

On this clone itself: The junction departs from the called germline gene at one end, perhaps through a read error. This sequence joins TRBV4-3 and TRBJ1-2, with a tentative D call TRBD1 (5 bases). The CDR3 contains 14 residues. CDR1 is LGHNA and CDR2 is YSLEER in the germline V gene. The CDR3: CASSQDGGGWGSTF. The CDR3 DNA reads TGCGCCAGCAGCCAAGATGGTGGGGGATGGGGCTCCACCTTC.

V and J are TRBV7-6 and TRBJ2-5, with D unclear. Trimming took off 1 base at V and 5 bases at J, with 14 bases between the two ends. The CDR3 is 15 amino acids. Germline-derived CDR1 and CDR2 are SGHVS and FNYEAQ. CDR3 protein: CASSLGRVLRETQYF. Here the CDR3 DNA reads TGTGCCAGCAGCTTAGGACGGGTCTTAAGGGAGACCCAGTACTTC.